The subject of this entry is one T cell receptor beta chain. The same CDR3 also results from other DNA sequences found in this sample. This sample is drawn from a study of shared clonotypes between healthy human individuals. The length of the CDR3 is 13 residues. The V gene's germline CDR1 is MNHNY and CDR2 SVGAGI (reference sequence). V was clipped by 2 bases and J by 6 bases, with 8 bases between them. Data came from immunoSEQ multiplex PCR; TCRdb stores just in-frame clones and leaves some out. The sample has around 750,000 clones; approximately 79% are singletons. Sample: memory CD4+ T cells sorted from blood. Documented subset: CD45RA-negative fraction. The source of this sequence is a woman aged 25 to 39 in good health. The rearrangement joins TRBV6-6 to TRBJ2-1; D perhaps matches TRBD1 (5 bases). CDR3 in amino acids: CASSYPGSNEQFF. As DNA, the CDR3 is TGTGCCAGCAGTTACCCAGGGTCCAATGAGCAGTTCTTC.